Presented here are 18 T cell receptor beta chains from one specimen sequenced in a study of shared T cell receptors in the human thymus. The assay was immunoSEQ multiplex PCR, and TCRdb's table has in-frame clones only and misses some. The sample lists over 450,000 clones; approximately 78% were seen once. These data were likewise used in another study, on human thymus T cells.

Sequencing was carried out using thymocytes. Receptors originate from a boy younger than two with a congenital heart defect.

CDR3 bases: TGTGCCAGCAGTCCACGACGAGGGGGCCAATCCTACGAGCAGTACTTC. This sequence encodes CASSPRRGGQSYEQYF. J is TRBJ2-7 and V is TRBV28; 7 bases map to TRBD1. With V trimmed by 5 bases and J by 1 base, 11 bases remained unmatched. The CDR3 extends over 16 amino acids. CDR1 is MDHEN and CDR2 is SYDVKM in the germline V gene.

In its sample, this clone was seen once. The CDR3 DNA reads as TGTGCCAGCAGTCCAGGGTCCGGGAGGGAGACCCAGTACTTC. It translates to CASSPGSGRETQYF. This sequence joins TRBV6-1 and TRBJ2-5, with 7 positions matching TRBD2. V lost 5 bases, J lost 5 bases, and 8 bases stayed unmatched. The CDR3 loop spans 14 amino acids. CDR1 and CDR2 from the germline V gene are MNHNS and SASEGT.

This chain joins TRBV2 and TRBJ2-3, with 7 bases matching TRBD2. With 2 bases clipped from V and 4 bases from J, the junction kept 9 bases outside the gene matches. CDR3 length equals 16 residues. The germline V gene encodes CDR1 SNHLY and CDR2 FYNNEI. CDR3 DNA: TGTGCCAGCAGTGAAACGCGGGAGCTGGGTCCAGATACGCAGTATTTT. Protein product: CASSETRELGPDTQYF.

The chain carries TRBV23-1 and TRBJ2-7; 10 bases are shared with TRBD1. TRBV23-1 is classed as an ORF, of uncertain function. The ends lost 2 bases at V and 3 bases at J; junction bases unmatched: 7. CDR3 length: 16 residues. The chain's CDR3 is CASSQRDRGPLYEQYF. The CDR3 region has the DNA TGCGCCAGCAGTCAACGGGACAGGGGACCTCTCTACGAGCAGTACTTC.

The CDR3 reads CASSPWTGSGNTIYF. The CDR3 nucleotides read TGTGCCAGCAGTCCCTGGACAGGGTCTGGAAACACCATATATTTT. The V call is TRBV2, the J call TRBJ1-3; TRBD1 matches at 8 bases. The ends lost 5 bases at V and 1 base at J; junction bases unmatched: 4. Germline V gene sequence: CDR1 SNHLY, CDR2 FYNNEI. This CDR3 spans 15 amino acids.

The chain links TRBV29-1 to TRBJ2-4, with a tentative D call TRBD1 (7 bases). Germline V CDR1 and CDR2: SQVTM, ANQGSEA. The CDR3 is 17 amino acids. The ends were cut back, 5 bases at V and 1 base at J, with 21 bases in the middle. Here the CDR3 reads CSVFDRDPRGAKNIQYF. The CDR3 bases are TGCAGCGTTTTCGACAGGGACCCACGGGGGGCCAAAAACATTCAGTACTTC.

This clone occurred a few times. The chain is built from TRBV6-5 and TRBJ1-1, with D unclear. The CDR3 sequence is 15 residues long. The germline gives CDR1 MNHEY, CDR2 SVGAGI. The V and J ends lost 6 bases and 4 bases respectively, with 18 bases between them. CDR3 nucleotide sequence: TGTGCCAGCAGCCGACTTACCCCTGCCCCCACTGAAGCTTTCTTT. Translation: CASSRLTPAPTEAFF.

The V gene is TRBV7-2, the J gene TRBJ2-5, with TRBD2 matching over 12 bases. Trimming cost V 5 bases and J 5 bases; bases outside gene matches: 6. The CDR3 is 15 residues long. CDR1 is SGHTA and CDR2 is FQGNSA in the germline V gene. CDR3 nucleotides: TGTGCCAGCAGCCGGCTAGCGGGAGGGAGGGAGACCCAGTACTTC. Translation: CASSRLAGGRETQYF.

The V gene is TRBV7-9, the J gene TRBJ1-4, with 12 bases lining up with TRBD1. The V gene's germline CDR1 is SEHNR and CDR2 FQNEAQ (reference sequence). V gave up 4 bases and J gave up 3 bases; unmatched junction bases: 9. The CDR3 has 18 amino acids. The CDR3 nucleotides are TGTGCCAGCAGCTCCCCACGGGACAGGGGGCGCGCTAATGAAAAACTGTTTTTT. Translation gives CASSSPRDRGRANEKLFF.

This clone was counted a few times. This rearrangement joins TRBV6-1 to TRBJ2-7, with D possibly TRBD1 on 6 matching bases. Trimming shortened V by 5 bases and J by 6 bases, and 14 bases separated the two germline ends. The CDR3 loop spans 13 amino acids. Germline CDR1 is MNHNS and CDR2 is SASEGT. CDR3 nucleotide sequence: TGTGCCAGCAGTAGGACAGTAACGTCCGAGCAGTACTTC. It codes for CASSRTVTSEQYF.

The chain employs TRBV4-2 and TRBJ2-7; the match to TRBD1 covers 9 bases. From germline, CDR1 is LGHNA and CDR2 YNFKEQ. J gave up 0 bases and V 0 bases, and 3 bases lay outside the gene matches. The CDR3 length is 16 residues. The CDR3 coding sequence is TGTGCCAGCAGCCAAGAAGGGACAGGGAGCTCCTACGAGCAGTACTTC. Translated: CASSQEGTGSSYEQYF.

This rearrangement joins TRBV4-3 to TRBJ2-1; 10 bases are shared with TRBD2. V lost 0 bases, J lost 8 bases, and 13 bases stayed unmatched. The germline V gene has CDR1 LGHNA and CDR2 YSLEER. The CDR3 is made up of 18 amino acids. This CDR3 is CASSQEGKAGGQYDEQFF. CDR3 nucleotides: TGCGCCAGCAGCCAAGAGGGGAAAGCGGGAGGGCAGTACGATGAGCAGTTCTTC.

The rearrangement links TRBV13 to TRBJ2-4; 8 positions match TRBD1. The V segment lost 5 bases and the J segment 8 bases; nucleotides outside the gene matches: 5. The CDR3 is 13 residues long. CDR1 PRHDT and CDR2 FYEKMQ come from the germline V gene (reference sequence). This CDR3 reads CASSQDRGDIQYF. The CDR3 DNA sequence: TGTGCCAGCAGCCAAGACAGGGGTGACATTCAGTACTTC. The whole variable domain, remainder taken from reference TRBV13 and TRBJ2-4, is AAGVIQSPRHLIKEKRETATLKCYPIPRHDTVYWYQQGPGQDPQFLISFYEKMQSDKGSIPDRFSAQQFSDYHSELNMSSLELGDSALYFCASSQDRGDIQYFGAGTRLSVL.

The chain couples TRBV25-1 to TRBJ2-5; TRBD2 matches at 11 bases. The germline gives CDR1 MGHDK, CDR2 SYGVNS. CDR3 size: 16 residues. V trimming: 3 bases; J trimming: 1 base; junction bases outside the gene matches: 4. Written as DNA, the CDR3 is TGTGCCAGCAGTGAGGCTAGCGGGAGGACCCAAGAGACCCAGTACTTC. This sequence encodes CASSEASGRTQETQYF.

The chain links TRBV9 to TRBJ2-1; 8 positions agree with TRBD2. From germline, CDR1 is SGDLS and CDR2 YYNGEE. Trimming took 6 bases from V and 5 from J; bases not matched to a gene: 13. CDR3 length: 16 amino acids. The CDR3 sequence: CASTSLAAIGNNEQFF. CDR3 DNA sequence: TGTGCCAGCACCTCACTAGCGGCAATAGGAAACAATGAGCAGTTCTTC.

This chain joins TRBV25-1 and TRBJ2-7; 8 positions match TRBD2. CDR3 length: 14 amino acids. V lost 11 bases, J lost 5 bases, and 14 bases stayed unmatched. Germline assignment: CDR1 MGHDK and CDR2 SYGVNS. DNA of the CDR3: TGTGCCTCTAGGGGCATGGGACTAGGCAACGAGCAGTACTTC. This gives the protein CASRGMGLGNEQYF.

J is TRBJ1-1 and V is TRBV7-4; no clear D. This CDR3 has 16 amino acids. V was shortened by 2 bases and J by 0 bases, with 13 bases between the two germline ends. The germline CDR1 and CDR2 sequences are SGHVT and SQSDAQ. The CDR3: CASSLNDQIMNTEAFF. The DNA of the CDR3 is TGTGCCAGCAGCTTAAACGATCAGATCATGAACACTGAAGCTTTCTTT.

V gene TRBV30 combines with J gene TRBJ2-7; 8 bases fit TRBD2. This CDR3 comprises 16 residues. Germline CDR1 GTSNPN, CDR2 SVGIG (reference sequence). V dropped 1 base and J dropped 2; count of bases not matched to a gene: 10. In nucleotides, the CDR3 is TGTGCCTGGAGTGGTACTCGCGGGAGGCCAACCTACGAGCAGTACTTC. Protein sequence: CAWSGTRGRPTYEQYF.